This is a list of T cell receptor beta chains from one sample in a study of blood T cell repertoires in COVID-19. Only in-frame clones appear in the TCRdb table, and some are missing; sequencing was by immunoSEQ multiplex PCR. The sample has 20,000 to 25,000 clones, approximately 80% seen once. Sequencing was done on a sample of peripheral blood. The receptor source for this set is a man older than 75 with active or convalescent COVID-19. The CDR3 runs from the conserved cysteine through the conserved F or W. Each record gives: clone size, D gene, V gene, J gene, CDR3 protein, CDR3 DNA. The D gene is left open where the match is weak. Size values are once, few and many counts, or a class for expanded clones, and some rows have none.

clone size: .; D gene: TRBD1; V gene: TRBV19; J gene: TRBJ2-5; CDR3 protein: CASSSPGTGLRETQYF; CDR3 DNA: TGTGCCAGTAGTTCTCCCGGGACAGGATTGAGGGAGACCCAGTACTTC
clone size: .; D gene: TRBD2; V gene: TRBV24-1; J gene: TRBJ2-7; CDR3 protein: CATSDRTSGGIDEQYF; CDR3 DNA: TGTGCCACCAGTGACCGTACTAGCGGGGGAATAGACGAGCAGTACTTC
clone size: .; D gene: TRBD2; V gene: TRBV7-9; J gene: TRBJ2-3; CDR3 protein: CASSPAGRGTDTQYF; CDR3 DNA: TGTGCCAGCAGCCCAGCGGGGCGAGGAACAGATACGCAGTATTTT
clone size: .; D gene: TRBD2; V gene: TRBV7-2; J gene: TRBJ2-3; CDR3 protein: CASSVELGLASVTQYF; CDR3 DNA: TGTGCCAGCAGCGTTGAGTTAGGACTAGCCTCTGTTACGCAGTATTTT
clone size: once; D gene: .; V gene: TRBV11-2; J gene: TRBJ1-6; CDR3 protein: CASSFSGDNSPLHF; CDR3 DNA: TGTGCCAGCAGCTTTTCAGGGGATAATTCACCCCTCCACTTT
clone size: .; D gene: TRBD1; V gene: TRBV6-1; J gene: TRBJ1-1; CDR3 protein: CASSELQGGTEAFF; CDR3 DNA: TGTGCCAGCAGTGAATTACAGGGGGGCACTGAAGCTTTCTTT
clone size: few; D gene: TRBD1; V gene: TRBV6-2/TRBV6-3; J gene: TRBJ1-6; CDR3 protein: CASSSTGGNSPLHF; CDR3 DNA: TGTGCCAGCAGCTCGACAGGGGGAAATTCACCCCTCCACTTT
clone size: .; D gene: TRBD1; V gene: TRBV7-9; J gene: TRBJ2-2; CDR3 protein: CASSRTGGNTGELFF; CDR3 DNA: TGTGCCAGCAGTCGGACAGGGGGCAACACCGGGGAGCTGTTTTTT
clone size: .; D gene: .; V gene: TRBV7-2; J gene: TRBJ2-7; CDR3 protein: CASSLQRGHEQYF; CDR3 DNA: TGTGCCAGCAGCTTACAGCGCGGCCACGAGCAGTACTTC
clone size: .; D gene: .; V gene: TRBV12-3/TRBV12-4; J gene: TRBJ1-2; CDR3 protein: CASSGGYYDGYTF; CDR3 DNA: TGTGCCAGCAGTGGGGGGTATTATGATGGCTACACCTTC
clone size: .; D gene: TRBD2; V gene: TRBV9; J gene: TRBJ2-2; CDR3 protein: CASSATLAEGWGGELFF; CDR3 DNA: TGTGCCAGCAGCGCTACACTAGCGGAGGGGTGGGGCGGGGAGCTGTTTTTT
clone size: .; D gene: .; V gene: TRBV18; J gene: TRBJ1-1; CDR3 protein: CASSPGQNTEAFF; CDR3 DNA: TGTGCCAGCTCACCAGGCCAGAACACTGAAGCTTTCTTT
clone size: once; D gene: .; V gene: TRBV6-2/TRBV6-3; J gene: TRBJ2-7; CDR3 protein: CASSSFLPGTLPSYEQYF; CDR3 DNA: TGTGCCAGCAGTTCCTTTCTCCCCGGGACACTTCCCTCCTACGAGCAGTACTTC
clone size: .; D gene: TRBD2; V gene: TRBV7-9; J gene: TRBJ2-7; CDR3 protein: CASSSGLAGVLYEQYF; CDR3 DNA: TGTGCCAGCAGCTCGGGACTAGCGGGAGTGTTGTACGAGCAGTACTTC
clone size: .; D gene: TRBD1; V gene: TRBV7-8; J gene: TRBJ1-6; CDR3 protein: CASSLAGQGNSPLHF; CDR3 DNA: TGTGCCAGCAGCTTAGCGGGACAGGGTAATTCACCCCTCCACTTT
clone size: .; D gene: TRBD2; V gene: TRBV5-1; J gene: TRBJ2-3; CDR3 protein: CASSLAGLAESVVDTQYF; CDR3 DNA: TGCGCCAGCAGCTTGGCCGGACTAGCGGAATCTGTTGTGGATACGCAGTATTTT
clone size: .; D gene: .; V gene: TRBV6-2/TRBV6-3; J gene: TRBJ2-6; CDR3 protein: CASSYEGVISGANVLTF; CDR3 DNA: TGTGCCAGCAGTTACGAGGGTGTTATCTCTGGGGCCAACGTCCTGACTTTC
clone size: large; D gene: .; V gene: TRBV4-1; J gene: TRBJ1-2; CDR3 protein: CASSQGYRAYGYTF; CDR3 DNA: TGCGCCAGCAGCCAAGGGTACAGGGCATATGGCTACACCTTC
clone size: few; D gene: .; V gene: TRBV6-5; J gene: TRBJ2-1; CDR3 protein: CASSYGRANEQFF; CDR3 DNA: TGTGCCAGCAGTTACGGCAGGGCCAATGAGCAGTTCTTC
clone size: few; D gene: .; V gene: TRBV6-6; J gene: TRBJ2-5; CDR3 protein: CASSYSRDWRPETQYF; CDR3 DNA: TGTGCCAGCAGTTACTCCCGGGACTGGAGGCCGGAGACCCAGTACTTC
clone size: .; D gene: .; V gene: TRBV11-2; J gene: TRBJ2-7; CDR3 protein: CASSLADSFYEQYF; CDR3 DNA: TGTGCCAGCAGCTTAGCGGACAGCTTCTACGAGCAGTACTTC
clone size: once; D gene: .; V gene: TRBV4-3; J gene: TRBJ2-5; CDR3 protein: CASSQGRRGETQYF; CDR3 DNA: TGCGCCAGCAGCCAAGGTCGGAGAGGGGAGACCCAGTACTTC
clone size: .; D gene: .; V gene: TRBV11-2; J gene: TRBJ2-6; CDR3 protein: CASSRFSGANVLTF; CDR3 DNA: TGTGCCAGCAGCCGGTTCTCTGGGGCCAACGTCCTGACTTTC
clone size: .; D gene: .; V gene: TRBV9; J gene: TRBJ2-5; CDR3 protein: CASSVAPDSQETQYF; CDR3 DNA: TGTGCCAGCAGCGTAGCACCCGACAGTCAAGAGACCCAGTACTTC
clone size: few; D gene: TRBD2; V gene: TRBV5-6; J gene: TRBJ2-1; CDR3 protein: CASSRTSGLYNEQFF; CDR3 DNA: TGTGCCAGCAGCAGGACTAGCGGGTTGTACAATGAGCAGTTCTTC
clone size: few; D gene: .; V gene: TRBV29-1; J gene: TRBJ1-3; CDR3 protein: CSAGTTRSSGNTIYF; CDR3 DNA: TGCAGCGCTGGTACAACACGAAGCTCTGGAAACACCATATATTTT
clone size: .; D gene: TRBD2; V gene: TRBV5-1; J gene: TRBJ2-7; CDR3 protein: CASSLSGLAAYEQYF; CDR3 DNA: TGCGCCAGCAGCTTATCGGGACTAGCGGCTTACGAGCAGTACTTC